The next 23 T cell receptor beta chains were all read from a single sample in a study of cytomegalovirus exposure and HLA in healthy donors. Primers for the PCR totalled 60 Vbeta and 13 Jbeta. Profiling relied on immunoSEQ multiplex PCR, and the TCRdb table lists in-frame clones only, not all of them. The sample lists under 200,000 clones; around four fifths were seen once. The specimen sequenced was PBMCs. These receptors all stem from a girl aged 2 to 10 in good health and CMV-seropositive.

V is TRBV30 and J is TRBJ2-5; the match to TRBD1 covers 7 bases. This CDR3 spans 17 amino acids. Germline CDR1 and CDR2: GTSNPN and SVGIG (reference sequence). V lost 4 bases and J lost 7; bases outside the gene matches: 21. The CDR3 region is CAWTGVPLTGVDWTQYF. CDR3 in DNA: TGTGCCTGGACCGGCGTCCCCCTTACAGGGGTCGACTGGACCCAGTACTTC.

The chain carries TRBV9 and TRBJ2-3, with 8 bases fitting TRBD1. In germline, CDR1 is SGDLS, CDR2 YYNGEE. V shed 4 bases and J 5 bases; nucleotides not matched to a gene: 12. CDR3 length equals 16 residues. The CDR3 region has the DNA TGTGCCAGCAGCACCCATACCGGGACAGGCGGAGATACGCAGTATTTT. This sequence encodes CASSTHTGTGGDTQYF.

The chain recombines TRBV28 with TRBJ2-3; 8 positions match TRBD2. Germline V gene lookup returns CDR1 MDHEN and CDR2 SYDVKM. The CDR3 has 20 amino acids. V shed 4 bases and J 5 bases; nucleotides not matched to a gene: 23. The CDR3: CASSSAGFAGGRRGGDTQYF. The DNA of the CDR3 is TGTGCCAGCAGTTCCGCGGGGTTTGCGGGAGGTAGGAGGGGCGGAGATACGCAGTATTTT.

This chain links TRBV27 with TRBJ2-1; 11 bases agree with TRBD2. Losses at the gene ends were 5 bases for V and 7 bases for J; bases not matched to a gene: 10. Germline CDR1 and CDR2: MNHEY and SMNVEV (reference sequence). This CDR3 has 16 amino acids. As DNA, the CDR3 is TGTGCCAGCAGTCCGGGGACTAGCGGAGAGAGGAATGAGCAGTTCTTC. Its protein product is CASSPGTSGERNEQFF.

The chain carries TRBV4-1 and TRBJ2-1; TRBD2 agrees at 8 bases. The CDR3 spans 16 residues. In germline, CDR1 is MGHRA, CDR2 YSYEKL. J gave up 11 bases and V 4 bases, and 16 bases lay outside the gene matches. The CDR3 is CASSPQRELTVSQQFF. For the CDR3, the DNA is TGCGCCAGCAGCCCACAGCGGGAGTTGACTGTATCCCAGCAGTTCTTC.

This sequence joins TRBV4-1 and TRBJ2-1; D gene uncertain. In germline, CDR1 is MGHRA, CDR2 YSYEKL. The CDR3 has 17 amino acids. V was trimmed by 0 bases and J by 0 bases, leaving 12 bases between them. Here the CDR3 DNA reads TGCGCCAGCAGCCAAGATAGAGTCCAAATCTCCTACAATGAGCAGTTCTTC. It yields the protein CASSQDRVQISYNEQFF.

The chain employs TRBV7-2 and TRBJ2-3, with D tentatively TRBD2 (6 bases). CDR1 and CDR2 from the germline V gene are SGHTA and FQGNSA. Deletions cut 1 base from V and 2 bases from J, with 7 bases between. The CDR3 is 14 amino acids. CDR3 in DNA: TGTGCCAGCAGCTTAGAGCGGGTCACAGATACGCAGTATTTT. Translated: CASSLERVTDTQYF.

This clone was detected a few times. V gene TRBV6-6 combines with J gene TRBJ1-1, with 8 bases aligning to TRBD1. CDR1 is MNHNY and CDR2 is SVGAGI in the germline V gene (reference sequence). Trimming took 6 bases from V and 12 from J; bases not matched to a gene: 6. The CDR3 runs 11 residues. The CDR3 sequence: CASRRTGLTFF. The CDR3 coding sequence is TGTGCCAGCAGGAGGACAGGGTTGACTTTCTTT.

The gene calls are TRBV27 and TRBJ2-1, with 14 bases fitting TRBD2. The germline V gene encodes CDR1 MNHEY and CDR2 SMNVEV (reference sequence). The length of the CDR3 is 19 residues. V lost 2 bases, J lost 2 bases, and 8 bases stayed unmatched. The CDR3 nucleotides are TGTGCCAGCAGTTTAACCCGGACTAGCGGGAGGTTCACCTACAATGAGCAGTTCTTC. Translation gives CASSLTRTSGRFTYNEQFF.

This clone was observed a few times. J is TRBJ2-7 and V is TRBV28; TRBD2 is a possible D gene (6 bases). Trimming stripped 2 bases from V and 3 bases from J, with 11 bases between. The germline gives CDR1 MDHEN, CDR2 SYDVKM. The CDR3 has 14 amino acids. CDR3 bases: TGTGCCAGCAGTTTAACTCCGGGACTCTACGAGCAGTACTTC. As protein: CASSLTPGLYEQYF.

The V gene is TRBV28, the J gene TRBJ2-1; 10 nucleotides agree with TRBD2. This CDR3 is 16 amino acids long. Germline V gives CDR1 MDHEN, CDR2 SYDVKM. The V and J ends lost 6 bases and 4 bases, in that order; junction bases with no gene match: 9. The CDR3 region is CASRPPTSGNYNEQFF. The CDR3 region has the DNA TGTGCCAGCAGACCCCCAACTAGCGGGAATTACAATGAGCAGTTCTTC.

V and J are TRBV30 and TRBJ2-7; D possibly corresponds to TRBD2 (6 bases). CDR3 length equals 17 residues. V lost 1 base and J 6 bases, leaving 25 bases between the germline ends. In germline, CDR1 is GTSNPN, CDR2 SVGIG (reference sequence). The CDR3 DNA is TGTGCCTGGAGTGCCCCTGGGGGACTTACCACACCCCGCGAGCAGTACTTC. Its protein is CAWSAPGGLTTPREQYF.

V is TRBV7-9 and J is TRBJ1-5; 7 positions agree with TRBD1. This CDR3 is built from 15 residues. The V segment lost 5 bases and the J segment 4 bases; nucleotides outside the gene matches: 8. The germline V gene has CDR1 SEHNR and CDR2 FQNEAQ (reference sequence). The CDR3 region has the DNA TGTGCCAGCAGCCTCGACAGGGAAACGAATCAGCCCCAGCATTTT. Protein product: CASSLDRETNQPQHF.

This chain's CDR3 is CSVDSGQGGYTF. CDR3 nucleotides: TGCAGCGTTGATTCGGGACAGGGAGGCTACACCTTC. This chain joins TRBV29-1 and TRBJ1-2; 9 positions match TRBD1. CDR3 length: 12 residues. Trimming at V came to 3 bases and at J to 8 bases, leaving 4 bases not matched to a gene. From germline, CDR1 is SQVTM and CDR2 ANQGSEA. The whole variable domain, remainder taken from reference TRBV29-1 and TRBJ1-2, is SAVISQKPSRDICQRGTSLTIQCQVDSQVTMMFWYRQQPGQSLTLIATANQGSEATYESGFVIDKFPISRPNLTFSTLTVSNMSPEDSSIYLCSVDSGQGGYTFGSGTRLTVV.

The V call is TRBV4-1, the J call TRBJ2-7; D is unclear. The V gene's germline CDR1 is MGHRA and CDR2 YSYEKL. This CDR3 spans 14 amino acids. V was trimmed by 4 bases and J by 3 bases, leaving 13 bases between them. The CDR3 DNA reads TGCGCCAGCAGCCCGAGTGGCAGCGTCTACGAGCAGTACTTC. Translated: CASSPSGSVYEQYF.

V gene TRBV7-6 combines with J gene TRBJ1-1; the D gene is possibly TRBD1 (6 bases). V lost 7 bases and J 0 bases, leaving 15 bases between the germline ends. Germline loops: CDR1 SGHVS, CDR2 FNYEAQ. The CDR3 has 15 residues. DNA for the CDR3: TGTGCCAGCACCCTCATTGGACAGCTGAACACTGAAGCTTTCTTT. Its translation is CASTLIGQLNTEAFF.

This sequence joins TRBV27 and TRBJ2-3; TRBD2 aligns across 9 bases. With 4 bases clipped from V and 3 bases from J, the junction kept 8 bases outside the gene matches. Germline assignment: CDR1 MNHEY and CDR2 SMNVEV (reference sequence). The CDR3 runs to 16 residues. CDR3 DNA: TGTGCCAGCAGTTGGTTACTAGCGGGCTGGACAGATACGCAGTATTTT. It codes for CASSWLLAGWTDTQYF.

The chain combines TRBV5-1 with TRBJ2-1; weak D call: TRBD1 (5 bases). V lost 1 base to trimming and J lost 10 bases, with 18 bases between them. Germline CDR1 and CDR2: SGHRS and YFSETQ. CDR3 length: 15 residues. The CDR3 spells CASSLMPSQGSEQFF. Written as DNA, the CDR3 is TGCGCCAGCAGCTTGATGCCTAGTCAGGGTAGCGAGCAGTTCTTC.

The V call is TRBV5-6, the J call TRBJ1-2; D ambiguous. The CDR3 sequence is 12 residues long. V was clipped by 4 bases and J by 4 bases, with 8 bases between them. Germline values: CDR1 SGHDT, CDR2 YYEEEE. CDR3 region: CASSLDVYGYTF. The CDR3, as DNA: TGTGCCAGCAGCCTAGACGTCTATGGCTACACCTTC.

The CDR3 region is CAWYRPATVTSGGYTF. In DNA form, the CDR3 reads TGTGCCTGGTATCGACCCGCGACAGTGACCTCCGGTGGCTACACCTTC. V is TRBV30 and J is TRBJ1-2; maybe TRBD1 (5 bases). Germline CDR1 and CDR2: GTSNPN and SVGIG (reference sequence). The CDR3 has 16 amino acids. Trimming took off 5 bases at V and 7 bases at J, with 26 bases between the two ends.

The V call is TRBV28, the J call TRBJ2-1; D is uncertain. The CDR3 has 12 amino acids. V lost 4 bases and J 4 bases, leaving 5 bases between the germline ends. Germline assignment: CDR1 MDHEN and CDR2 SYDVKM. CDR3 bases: TGTGCCAGCAGTTACTTGTACAATGAGCAGTTCTTC. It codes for CASSYLYNEQFF. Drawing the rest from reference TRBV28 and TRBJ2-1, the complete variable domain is DVKVTQSSRYLVKRTGEKVFLECVQDMDHENMFWYRQDPGLGLRLIYFSYDVKMKEKGDIPEGYSVSREKKERFSLILESASTNQTSMYLCASSYLYNEQFFGPGTRLTVL.

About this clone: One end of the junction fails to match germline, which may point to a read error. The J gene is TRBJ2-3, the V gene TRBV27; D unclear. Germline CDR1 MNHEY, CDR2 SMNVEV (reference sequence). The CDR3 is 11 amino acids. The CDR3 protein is CASSFAETQYF. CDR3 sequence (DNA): TGTGCCAGCAGTTTTGCAGAAACGCAGTATTTT.

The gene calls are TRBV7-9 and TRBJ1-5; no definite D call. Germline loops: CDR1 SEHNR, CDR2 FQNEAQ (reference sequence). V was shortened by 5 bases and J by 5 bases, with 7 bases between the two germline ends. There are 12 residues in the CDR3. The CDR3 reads CASSISDQPQHF. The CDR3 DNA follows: TGTGCCAGCAGCATCAGTGATCAGCCCCAGCATTTT.